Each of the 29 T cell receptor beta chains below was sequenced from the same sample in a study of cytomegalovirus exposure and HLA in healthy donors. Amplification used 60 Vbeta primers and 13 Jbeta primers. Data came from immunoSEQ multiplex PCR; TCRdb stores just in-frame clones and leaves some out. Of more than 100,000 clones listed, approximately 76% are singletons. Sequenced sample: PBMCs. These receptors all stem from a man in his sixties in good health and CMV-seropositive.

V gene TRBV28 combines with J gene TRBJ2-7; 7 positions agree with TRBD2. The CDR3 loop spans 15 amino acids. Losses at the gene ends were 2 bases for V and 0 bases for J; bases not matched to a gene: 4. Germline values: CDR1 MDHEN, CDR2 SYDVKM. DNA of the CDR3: TGTGCCAGCAGTTTAGGGGGGGGGAGCTCCTACGAGCAGTACTTC. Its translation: CASSLGGGSSYEQYF.

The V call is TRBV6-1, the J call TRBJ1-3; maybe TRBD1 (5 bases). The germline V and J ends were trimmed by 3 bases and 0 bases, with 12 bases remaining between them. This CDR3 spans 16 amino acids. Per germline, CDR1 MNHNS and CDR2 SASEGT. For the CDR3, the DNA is TGTGCCAGCAGTGAGATGACAGCATACTCTGGAAACACCATATATTTT. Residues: CASSEMTAYSGNTIYF.

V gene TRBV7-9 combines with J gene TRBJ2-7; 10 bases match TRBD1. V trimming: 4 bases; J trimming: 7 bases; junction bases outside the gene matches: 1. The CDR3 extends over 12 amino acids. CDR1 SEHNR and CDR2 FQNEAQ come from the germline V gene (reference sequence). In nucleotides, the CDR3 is TGTGCCAGCAGCTGGGGACAGGGGGAGCAGTACTTC. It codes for CASSWGQGEQYF.

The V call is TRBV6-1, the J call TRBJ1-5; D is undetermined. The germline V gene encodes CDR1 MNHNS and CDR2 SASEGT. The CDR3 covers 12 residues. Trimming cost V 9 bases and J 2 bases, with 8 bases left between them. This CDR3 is CASSFGNQPQHF. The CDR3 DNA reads TGTGCCAGTTCTTTCGGCAATCAGCCCCAGCATTTT.

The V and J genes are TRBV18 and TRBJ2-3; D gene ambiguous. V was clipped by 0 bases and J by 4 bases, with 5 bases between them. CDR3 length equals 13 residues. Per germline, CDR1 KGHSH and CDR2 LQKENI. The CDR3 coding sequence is TGTGCCAGCTCACCACCGTCGGCAGATACGCAGTATTTT. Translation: CASSPPSADTQYF.

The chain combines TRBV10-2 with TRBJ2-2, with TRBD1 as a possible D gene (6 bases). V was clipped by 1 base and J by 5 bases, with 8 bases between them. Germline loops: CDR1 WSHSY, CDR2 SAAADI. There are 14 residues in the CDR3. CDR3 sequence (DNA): TGCGCCAGCAGTGAGTACCAGGGGACCGGGGAGCTGTTTTTT. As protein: CASSEYQGTGELFF.

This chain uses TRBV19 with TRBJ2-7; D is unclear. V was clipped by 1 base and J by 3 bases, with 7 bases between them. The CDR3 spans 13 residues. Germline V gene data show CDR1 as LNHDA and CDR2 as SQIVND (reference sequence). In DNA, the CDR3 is TGTGCCAGTAGTATAGGGCGGATCTACGAGCAGTACTTC. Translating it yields CASSIGRIYEQYF. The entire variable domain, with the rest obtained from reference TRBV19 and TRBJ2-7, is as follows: DGGITQSPKYLFRKEGQNVTLSCEQNLNHDAMYWYRQDPGQGLRLIYYSQIVNDFQKGDIAEGYSVSREKKESFPLTVTSAQKNPTAFYLCASSIGRIYEQYFGPGTRLTVT.

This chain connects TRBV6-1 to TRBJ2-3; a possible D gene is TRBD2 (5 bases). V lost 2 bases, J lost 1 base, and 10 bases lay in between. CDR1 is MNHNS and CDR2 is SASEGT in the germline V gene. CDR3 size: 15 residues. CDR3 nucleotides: TGTGCCAGCAGTGAATCGCGGGTGGGCACAGATACGCAGTATTTT. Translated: CASSESRVGTDTQYF.

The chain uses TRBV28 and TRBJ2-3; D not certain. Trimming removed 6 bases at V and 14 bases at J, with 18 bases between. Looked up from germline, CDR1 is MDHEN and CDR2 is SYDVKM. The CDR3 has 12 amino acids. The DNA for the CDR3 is TGTGCCAGCAGCCCACGTTCCAGGTCAGGGTATTTT. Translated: CASSPRSRSGYF.

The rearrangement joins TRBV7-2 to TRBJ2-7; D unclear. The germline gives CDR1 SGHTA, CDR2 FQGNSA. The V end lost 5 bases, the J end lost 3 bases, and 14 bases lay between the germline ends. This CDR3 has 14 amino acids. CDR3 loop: CASSPSRGFYEQYF. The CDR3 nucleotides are TGTGCCAGCAGCCCCTCTAGAGGTTTCTACGAGCAGTACTTC.

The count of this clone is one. The CDR3 reads CASSLAPGSTDTQYF. In DNA form, the CDR3 reads TGTGCCAGCAGCCTAGCCCCAGGCAGCACAGATACGCAGTATTTT. V is TRBV11-2 and J is TRBJ2-3, with D perhaps matching TRBD2 (5 bases). Trimming left V 5 bases short and J 0 bases short, with 12 bases between. Germline assignment: CDR1 SGHAT and CDR2 FQNNGV. The CDR3 sequence is 15 residues long.

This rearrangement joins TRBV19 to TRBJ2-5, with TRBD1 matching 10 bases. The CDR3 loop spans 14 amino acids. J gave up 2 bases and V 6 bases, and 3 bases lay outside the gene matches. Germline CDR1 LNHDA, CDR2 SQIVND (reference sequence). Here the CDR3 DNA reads TGTGCCAGTAGCAGGGACAGGGGTCAAGAGACCCAGTACTTC. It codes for CASSRDRGQETQYF. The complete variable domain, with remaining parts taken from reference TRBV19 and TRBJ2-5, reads DGGITQSPKYLFRKEGQNVTLSCEQNLNHDAMYWYRQDPGQGLRLIYYSQIVNDFQKGDIAEGYSVSREKKESFPLTVTSAQKNPTAFYLCASSRDRGQETQYFGPGTRLLVL.

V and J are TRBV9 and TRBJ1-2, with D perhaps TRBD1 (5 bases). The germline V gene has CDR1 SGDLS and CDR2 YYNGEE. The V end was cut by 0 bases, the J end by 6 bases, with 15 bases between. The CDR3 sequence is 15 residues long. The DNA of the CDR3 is TGTGCCAGCAGCGTAGGTTCAGGGTATGGGAATGGCTACACCTTC. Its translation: CASSVGSGYGNGYTF.

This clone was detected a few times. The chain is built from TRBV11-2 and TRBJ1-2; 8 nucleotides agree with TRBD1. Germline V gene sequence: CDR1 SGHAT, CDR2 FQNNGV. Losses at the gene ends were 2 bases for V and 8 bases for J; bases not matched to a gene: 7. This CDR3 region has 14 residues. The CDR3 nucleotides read TGTGCCAGCAGCTTACAACAGGGGGTGGGGGGCTACACCTTC. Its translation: CASSLQQGVGGYTF.

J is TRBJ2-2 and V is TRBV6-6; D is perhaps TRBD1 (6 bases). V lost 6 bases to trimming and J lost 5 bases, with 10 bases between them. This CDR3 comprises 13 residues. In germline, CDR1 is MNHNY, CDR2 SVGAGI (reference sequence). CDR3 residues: CASRDSSTGELFF. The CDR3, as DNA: TGTGCCAGCAGGGACAGTTCTACCGGGGAGCTGTTTTTT.

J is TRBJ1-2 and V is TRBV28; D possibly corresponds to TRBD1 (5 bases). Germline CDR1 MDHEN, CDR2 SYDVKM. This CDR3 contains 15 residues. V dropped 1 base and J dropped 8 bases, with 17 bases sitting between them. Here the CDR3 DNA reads TGTGCCAGCAGTTTATCGCCTAAACAGAACAGGGGCTACACCTTC. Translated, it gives CASSLSPKQNRGYTF.

CDR3 protein: CASCRFGKNIQYF. The CDR3 DNA reads TGTGCCAGCTGCCGTTTCGGCAAAAACATTCAGTACTTC. J is TRBJ2-4 and V is TRBV2; D uncertain. CDR1 is SNHLY, CDR2 FYNNEI, per germline. The CDR3 totals 13 residues. V was shortened by 8 bases and J by 3 bases, with 11 bases between the two germline ends.

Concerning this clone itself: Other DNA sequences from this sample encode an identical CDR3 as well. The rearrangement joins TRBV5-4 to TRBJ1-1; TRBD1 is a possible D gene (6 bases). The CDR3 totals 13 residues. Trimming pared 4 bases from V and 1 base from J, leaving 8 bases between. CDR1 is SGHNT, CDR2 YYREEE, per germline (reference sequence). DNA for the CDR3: TGTGCCAGCAGCCTGGACAGGAACACTGAAGCTTTCTTT. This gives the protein CASSLDRNTEAFF.

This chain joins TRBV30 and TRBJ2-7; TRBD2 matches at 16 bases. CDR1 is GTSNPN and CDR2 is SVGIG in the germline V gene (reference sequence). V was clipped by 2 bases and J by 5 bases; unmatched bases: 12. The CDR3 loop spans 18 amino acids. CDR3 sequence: CAWSRFGTSGRAGNEQYF. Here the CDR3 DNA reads TGTGCCTGGAGTCGCTTCGGGACTAGCGGGAGGGCCGGAAACGAGCAGTACTTC. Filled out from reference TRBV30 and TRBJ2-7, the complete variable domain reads SQTIHQWPATLVQPVGSPLSLECTVEGTSNPNLYWYRQAAGRGLQLLFYSVGIGQISSEVPQNLSASRPQDRQFILSSKKLLLSDSGFYLCAWSRFGTSGRAGNEQYFGPGTRLTVT.

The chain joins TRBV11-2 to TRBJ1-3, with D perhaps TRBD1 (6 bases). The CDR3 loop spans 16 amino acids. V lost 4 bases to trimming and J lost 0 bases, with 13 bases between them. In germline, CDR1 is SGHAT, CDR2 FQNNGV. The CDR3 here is CASSSLGQFSGNTIYF. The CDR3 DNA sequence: TGTGCCAGCAGCTCCCTAGGACAGTTCTCTGGAAACACCATATATTTT.

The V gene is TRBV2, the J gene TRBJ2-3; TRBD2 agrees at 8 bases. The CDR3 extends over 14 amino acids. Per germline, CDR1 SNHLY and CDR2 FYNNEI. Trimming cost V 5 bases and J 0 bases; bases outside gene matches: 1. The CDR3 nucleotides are TGTGCCAGCAGTCGCGGGGGGAGCACAGATACGCAGTATTTT. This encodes CASSRGGSTDTQYF.

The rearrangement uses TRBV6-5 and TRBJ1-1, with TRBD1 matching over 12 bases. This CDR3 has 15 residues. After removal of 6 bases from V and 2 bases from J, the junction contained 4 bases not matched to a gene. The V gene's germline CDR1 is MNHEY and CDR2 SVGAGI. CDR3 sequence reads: CASRGQGAGNTEAFF. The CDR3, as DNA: TGTGCCAGCAGGGGACAGGGGGCAGGTAACACTGAAGCTTTCTTT.

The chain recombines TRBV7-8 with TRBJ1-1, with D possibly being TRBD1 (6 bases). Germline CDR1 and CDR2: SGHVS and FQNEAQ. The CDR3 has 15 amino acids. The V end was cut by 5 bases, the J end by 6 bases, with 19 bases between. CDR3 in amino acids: CASSQKGGAYPEAFF. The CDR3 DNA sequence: TGTGCCAGCAGCCAAAAGGGGGGGGCATACCCTGAAGCTTTCTTT.

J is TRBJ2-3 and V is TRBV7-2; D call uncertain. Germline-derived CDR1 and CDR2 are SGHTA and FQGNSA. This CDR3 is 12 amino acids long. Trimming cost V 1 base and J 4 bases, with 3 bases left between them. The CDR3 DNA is TGTGCCAGCAGCTTAGACTCAGATACGCAGTATTTT. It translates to CASSLDSDTQYF.

The CDR3 nucleotides are TGTGCCAGCACCCCCCCGGGAGGGACTGAAGCTTTCTTT. Translating gives CASTPPGGTEAFF. The rearrangement uses TRBV2 and TRBJ1-1, with no clear D. Trimming cost V 7 bases and J 5 bases, with 14 bases left between them. Germline values: CDR1 SNHLY, CDR2 FYNNEI. This CDR3 comprises 13 residues.

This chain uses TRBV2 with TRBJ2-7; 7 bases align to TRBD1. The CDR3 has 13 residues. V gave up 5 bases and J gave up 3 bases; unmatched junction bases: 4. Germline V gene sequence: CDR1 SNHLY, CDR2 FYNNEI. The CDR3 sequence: CASSPTGYYEQYF. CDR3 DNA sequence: TGTGCCAGCAGTCCGACAGGGTACTACGAGCAGTACTTC.

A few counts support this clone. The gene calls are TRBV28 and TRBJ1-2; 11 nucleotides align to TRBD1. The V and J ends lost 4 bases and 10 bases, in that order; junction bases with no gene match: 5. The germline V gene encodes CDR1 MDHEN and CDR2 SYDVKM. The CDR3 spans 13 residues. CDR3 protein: CASSWTGGMVYTF. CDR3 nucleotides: TGTGCCAGCAGTTGGACAGGGGGCATGGTCTACACCTTC.

The CDR3 loop is CASSETTGTGQREQYF. Written as DNA, the CDR3 is TGTGCCAGCAGTGAAACTACCGGGACAGGGCAACGGGAGCAGTACTTC. This chain links TRBV6-1 with TRBJ2-7; 9 nucleotides agree with TRBD1. The germline gives CDR1 MNHNS, CDR2 SASEGT. This CDR3 spans 16 amino acids. J gave up 7 bases and V 2 bases, and 12 bases lay outside the gene matches.

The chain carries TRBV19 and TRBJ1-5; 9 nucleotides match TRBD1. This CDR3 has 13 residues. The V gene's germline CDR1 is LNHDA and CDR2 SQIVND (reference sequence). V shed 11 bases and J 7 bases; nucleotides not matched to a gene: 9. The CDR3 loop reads CAVSWGQGQPQHF. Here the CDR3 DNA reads TGTGCCGTAAGTTGGGGACAGGGACAGCCCCAGCATTTT.